The following is a TCR beta chain sequence with its context. Between the trimmed V and J ends, which lost 1 base and 1 base, there was a span of 4 bases. The V gene's germline CDR1 is GTSNPN and CDR2 SVGIG (reference sequence). The CDR3 is made up of 13 amino acids. This record comes from a study of OX40 agonist ivuxolimab in advanced cancers. Assay: immunoSEQ multiplex PCR; the TCRdb copy retains only in-frame clones and omits some. The sample includes about 55,000 clones, around nine tenths of them seen just once. V is TRBV30 and J is TRBJ2-2, with D uncertain. The receptor was derived from an adult with an advanced solid tumor such as melanoma, head and neck, liver or kidney cancer. The sequencing used CD4+ or CD8+ T cells sorted from blood, collected in a trial of the OX40 agonist ivuxolimab. The CDR3 DNA is TGTGCCTGGAGTGAGCAGAACACCGGGGAGCTGTTTTTT. Its protein product is CAWSEQNTGELFF.